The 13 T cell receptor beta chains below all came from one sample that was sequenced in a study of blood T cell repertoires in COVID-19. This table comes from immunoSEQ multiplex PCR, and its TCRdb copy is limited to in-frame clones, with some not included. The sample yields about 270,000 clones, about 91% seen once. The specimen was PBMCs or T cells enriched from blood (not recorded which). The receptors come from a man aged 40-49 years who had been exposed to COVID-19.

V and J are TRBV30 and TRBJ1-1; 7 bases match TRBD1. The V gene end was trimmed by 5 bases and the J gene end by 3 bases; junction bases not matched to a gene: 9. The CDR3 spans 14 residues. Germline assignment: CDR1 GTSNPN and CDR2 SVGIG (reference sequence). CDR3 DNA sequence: TGTGCCTGGGACCCGGGACAGAGGTACACTGAAGCTTTCTTT. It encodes CAWDPGQRYTEAFF.

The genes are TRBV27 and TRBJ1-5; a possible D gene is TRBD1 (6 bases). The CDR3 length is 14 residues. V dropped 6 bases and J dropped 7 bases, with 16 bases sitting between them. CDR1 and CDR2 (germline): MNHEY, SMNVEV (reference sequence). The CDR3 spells CASSAQGELQPQHF. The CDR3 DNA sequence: TGTGCCAGCAGCGCACAGGGTGAATTGCAGCCCCAGCATTTT.

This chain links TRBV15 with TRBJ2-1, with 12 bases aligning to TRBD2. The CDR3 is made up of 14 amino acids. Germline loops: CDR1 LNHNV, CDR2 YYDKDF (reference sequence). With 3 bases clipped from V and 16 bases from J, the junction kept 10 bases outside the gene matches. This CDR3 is CATSRGDWTSGAFF. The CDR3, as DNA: TGTGCCACCAGCAGGGGTGACTGGACTAGCGGGGCTTTCTTC. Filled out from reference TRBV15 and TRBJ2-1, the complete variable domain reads DAMVIQNPRYQVTQFGKPVTLSCSQTLNHNVMYWYQQKSSQAPKLLFHYYDKDFNNEADTPDNFQSRRPNTSFCFLDIRSPGLGDTAMYLCATSRGDWTSGAFFGPGTRLTVL.

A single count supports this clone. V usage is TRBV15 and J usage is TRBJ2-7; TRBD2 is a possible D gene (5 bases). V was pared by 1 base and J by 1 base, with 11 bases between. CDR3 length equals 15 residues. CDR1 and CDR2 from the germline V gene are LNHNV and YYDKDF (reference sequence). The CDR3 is CATSRVGSMSYEQYF. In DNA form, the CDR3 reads TGTGCCACCAGCAGAGTAGGGAGTATGTCCTACGAGCAGTACTTC. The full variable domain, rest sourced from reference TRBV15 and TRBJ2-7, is DAMVIQNPRYQVTQFGKPVTLSCSQTLNHNVMYWYQQKSSQAPKLLFHYYDKDFNNEADTPDNFQSRRPNTSFCFLDIRSPGLGDTAMYLCATSRVGSMSYEQYFGPGTRLTVT.

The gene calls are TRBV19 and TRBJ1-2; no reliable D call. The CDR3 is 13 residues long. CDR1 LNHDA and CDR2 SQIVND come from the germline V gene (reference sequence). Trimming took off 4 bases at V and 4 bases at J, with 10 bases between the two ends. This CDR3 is CASSTREAYGYTF. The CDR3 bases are TGTGCCAGTAGTACACGGGAAGCCTATGGCTACACCTTC. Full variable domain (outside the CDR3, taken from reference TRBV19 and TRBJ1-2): DGGITQSPKYLFRKEGQNVTLSCEQNLNHDAMYWYRQDPGQGLRLIYYSQIVNDFQKGDIAEGYSVSREKKESFPLTVTSAQKNPTAFYLCASSTREAYGYTFGSGTRLTVV.

The CDR3 DNA sequence: TGTGCCAGCAGCCCGGACAGGGCGAACACCGGGGAGCTGTTTTTT. Translation gives CASSPDRANTGELFF. The chain recombines TRBV11-3 with TRBJ2-2; 8 bases agree with TRBD1. This CDR3 is 15 amino acids long. In germline, CDR1 is SGHNT, CDR2 YENEEA. V shed 5 bases and J 0 bases; nucleotides not matched to a gene: 2. The entire variable domain, with the rest obtained from reference TRBV11-3 and TRBJ2-2, is as follows: EAGVVQSPRYKIIEKKQPVAFWCNPISGHNTLYWYLQNLGQGPELLIRYENEEAVDDSQLPKDRFSAERLKGVDSTLKIQPAELGDSAVYLCASSPDRANTGELFFGEGSRLTVL.

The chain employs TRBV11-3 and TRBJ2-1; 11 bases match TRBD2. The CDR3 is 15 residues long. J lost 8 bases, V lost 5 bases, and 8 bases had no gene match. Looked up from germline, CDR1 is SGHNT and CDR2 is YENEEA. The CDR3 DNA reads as TGTGCCAGCAGCCCAACTAGCGGGAGTATCGATGAGCAGTTCTTC. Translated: CASSPTSGSIDEQFF. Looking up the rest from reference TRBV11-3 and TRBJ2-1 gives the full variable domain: EAGVVQSPRYKIIEKKQPVAFWCNPISGHNTLYWYLQNLGQGPELLIRYENEEAVDDSQLPKDRFSAERLKGVDSTLKIQPAELGDSAVYLCASSPTSGSIDEQFFGPGTRLTVL.

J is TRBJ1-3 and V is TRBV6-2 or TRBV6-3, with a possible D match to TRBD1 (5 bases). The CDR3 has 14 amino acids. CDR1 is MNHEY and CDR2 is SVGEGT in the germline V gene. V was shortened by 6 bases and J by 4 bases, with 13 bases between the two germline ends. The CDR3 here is CASSRDSWGNTIYF. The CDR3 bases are TGTGCCAGCAGCCGGGACTCCTGGGGAAACACCATATATTTT.

The CDR3 sequence is CAWSVSSRTDTQYF. The CDR3 region has the DNA TGTGCCTGGAGTGTATCTAGTCGCACAGATACGCAGTATTTT. This chain connects TRBV30 to TRBJ2-3; D is ambiguous. The germline V and J ends were trimmed by 0 bases and 1 base, with 8 bases remaining between them. The CDR3 contains 14 residues. Germline CDR1 and CDR2: GTSNPN and SVGIG (reference sequence).

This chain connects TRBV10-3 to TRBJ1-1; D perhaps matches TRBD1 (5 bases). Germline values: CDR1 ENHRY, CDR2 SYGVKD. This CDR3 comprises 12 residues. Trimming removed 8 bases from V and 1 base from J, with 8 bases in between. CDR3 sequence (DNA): TGTGCCATCGGGGCGGCGAACACTGAAGCTTTCTTT. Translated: CAIGAANTEAFF.

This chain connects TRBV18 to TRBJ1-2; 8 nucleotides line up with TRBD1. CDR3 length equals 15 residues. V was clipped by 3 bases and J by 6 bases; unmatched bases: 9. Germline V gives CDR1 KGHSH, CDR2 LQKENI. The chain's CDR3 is CASSPRTGNLHGYTF. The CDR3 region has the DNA TGTGCCAGCTCACCCCGGACAGGGAATCTCCATGGCTACACCTTC.

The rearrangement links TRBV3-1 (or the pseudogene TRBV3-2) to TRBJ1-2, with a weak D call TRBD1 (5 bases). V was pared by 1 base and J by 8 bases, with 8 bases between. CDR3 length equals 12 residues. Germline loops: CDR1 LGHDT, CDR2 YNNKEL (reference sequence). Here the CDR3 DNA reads TGTGCCAGCAGCCAAGCCGGGGGGGGCTACACCTTC. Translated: CASSQAGGGYTF.

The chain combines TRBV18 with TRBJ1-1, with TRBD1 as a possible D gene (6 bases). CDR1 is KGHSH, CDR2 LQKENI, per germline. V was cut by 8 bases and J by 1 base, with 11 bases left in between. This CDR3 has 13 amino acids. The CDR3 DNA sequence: TGTGCCAGCGAGTCGGACAGGAACACTGAAGCTTTCTTT. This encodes CASESDRNTEAFF.